The clone carrying this TCR beta chain was recorded only once. The germline CDR1 and CDR2 sequences are LGHDT and YNNKEL (reference sequence). This CDR3 region has 16 residues. The germline V and J ends were trimmed by 0 bases and 4 bases, with 13 bases remaining between them. The sample belongs to a study of blood T cell repertoires in COVID-19. Study-level information: From T cells, B-cell-depleted T cells, or PBMCs came the material, which was cDNA or gDNA.

TCRdb's table, derived via immunoSEQ multiplex PCR, lists solely in-frame clones and lacks some. Counted here are some 180,000 clones, approximately 85% occurring once; the ten biggest clones make up roughly 6%. Symptom resolution, clearance, or two negative PCRs marked the recovered donors of Cohort 3. The source is a man aged 40-55 years who had recovered from COVID-19. The chain combines TRBV3-1 (or the pseudogene TRBV3-2) with TRBJ1-5; D call uncertain. Sequencing was carried out using PBMCs or T cells enriched from blood (not recorded which). CDR3 region: CASSQDLAVPNQPQHF. The CDR3, as DNA: TGTGCCAGCAGCCAAGATCTCGCAGTTCCGAATCAGCCCCAGCATTTT.